This T cell receptor (beta chain) was captured by sequencing in a study of response to subunit inactivated influenza vaccine. The study's findings and limits: Few new T cells, the authors suggested, are recruited by each seasonal influenza vaccination.

One entry per CDR3 protein, called by TCRdb with MiXCR from the RT-PCR reads. The sample gives over 800,000 distinct CDR3 sequences, 21% of which show up once; about a tenth is in the top ten. Comments on this clonotype: Its antigen is unidentified.

CDR1 and CDR2 (germline): DFQATT, SNEGSKA (reference sequence). Trimming cost V 5 bases and J 5 bases; bases outside gene matches: 7. The CDR3 runs 14 residues. The specimen comprised PBMCs from blood, sampled 5 to 6 days after vaccination. This TCR was recovered from a man aged 50 to 59 who received an inactivated influenza vaccine. V gene TRBV20-1 combines with J gene TRBJ2-5, with TRBD1 matching 11 bases. The CDR3 bases are TGCAGTGCTCAGGACAGGGGGCGCGGGGAGACCCAGTACTTC. Its translation is CSAQDRGRGETQYF.